This TCR beta chain was sequenced for a study of blood T cell repertoires in COVID-19. Study context: Sources were T cells, B-cell-depleted T cells, or PBMCs; the material itself was cDNA or gDNA.

Authors' methods: Estimation of nucleated cell counts relied on the amplification of reference gene primers. This table comes from immunoSEQ multiplex PCR, and its TCRdb copy is limited to in-frame clones, with some not included. V and J calls and clone size are as listed in that table; D and trimming were resolved from the DNA. The sample lists about 99,000 clones, 65% to 85% occurring once. CDR1 is KGHSH, CDR2 LQKENI, per germline. Trimming took 2 bases from V and 6 from J, leaving 14 bases between them. CDR3 length: 15 residues. Material for sequencing was peripheral blood. The chain combines TRBV18 with TRBJ2-1, with D possibly TRBD1 on 5 matching bases. This sequence was found in a man in his sixties or seventies with active or convalescent COVID-19. The CDR3 protein is CASSPSTGSSNEQFF. In DNA, the CDR3 is TGTGCCAGCTCACCATCTACAGGAAGTTCCAATGAGCAGTTCTTC.